This TCR beta chain emerged from a study of identical twins. Study-level points and caveats: Invariant MAIT and iNKT cells are populations that could partly confound zero-insertion analyses.

TCRdb processed the 5' RACE reads anew with MiXCR; each CDR3 protein has one entry. Of about 200,000 distinct CDR3 sequences listed, around 8% are singletons. This clonotype was detected only a few times. What it recognizes is unknown. The same sample was also studied in work on yellow fever vaccine responses in identical twins. That study reports: Vaccine T cell responses of twins reportedly seemed partly convergent and partly personalized.

Source material: memory (CD45RO+) T cells sorted from blood. The receptor was derived from a woman aged 18-30 years in good health.

DNA of the CDR3: TGCGCCAGCAGCGCCCGGAGACTAGGGATGGATGAGCAGTTCTTC. Translating it yields CASSARRLGMDEQFF. The rearrangement links TRBV5-1 to TRBJ2-1; possibly TRBD2 for D (6 bases). V lost 4 bases and J 8 bases, leaving 19 bases between the germline ends. Per germline, CDR1 SGHRS and CDR2 YFSETQ. This CDR3 region has 15 residues. The variable domain in full, with the rest retrieved from reference TRBV5-1 and TRBJ2-1, is KAGVTQTPRYLIKTRGQQVTLSCSPISGHRSVSWYQQTPGQGLQFLFEYFSETQRNKGNFPGRFSGRQFSNSRSEMNVSTLELGDSALYLCASSARRLGMDEQFFGPGTRLTVL.